The 7 T cell receptor beta chains presented below share a single source sample, sequenced in a study of tumor-infiltrating lymphocytes in primary liver carcinoma. Synthesis of TCR beta cDNA was carried out from 500 ng total RNA with a constant-region primer. Researchers made the TCR beta libraries by running three nested multiplex PCR rounds with slightly modified ARM-PCR. The two initial PCR rounds, around 11 cycles each, used TRBV1-TRBV30 forward and C-beta reverse primers. Each CDR3 protein gets one entry after TCRdb re-called the multiplex PCR reads with MiXCR. The profile covers over 35,000 distinct CDR3 sequences, with under 75% appearing a single time and 16% taken by the ten largest. Taking about 17-33 mg of unsorted bulk tissue, the authors co-extracted RNA and DNA. Sequencing was done on a sample of liver tumor tissue from sampling region 4. As for subset: tumor region T4, right-lateral pole. These TCRs come from a middle-aged man with primary liver carcinoma and hepatitis B virus infection.

This clonotype was recorded a few times. At one boundary the junction diverges from the germline segment, which might be a read error. The chain is built from TRBV29-1 and TRBJ1-3; the D is unclear. The CDR3 spans 12 residues. The germline V gene has CDR1 SQVTM and CDR2 ANQGSEA. CDR3 sequence: CSVRFSGTTIYF. CDR3 bases: TGCAGCGTAAGGTTTAGTGGAACCACCATATATTTT.

On this clonotype itself: At one of its ends the junction is not consistent with the germline gene, which may arise from a read error. The chain uses TRBV29-1 and TRBJ1-1; D remains ambiguous. The CDR3 has 15 amino acids. CDR1 and CDR2 from the germline V gene are SQVTM and ANQGSEA. CDR3 amino acids: CSLGSGWGMNTEAVF. The CDR3 DNA sequence: TGCAGCCTTGGATCCGGGTGGGGTATGAATACTGAAGCTGTCTTT.

The chain couples TRBV5-6 to TRBJ2-7; weak D call: TRBD2 (6 bases). Per the germline V gene, CDR1 is SGHDT and CDR2 is YYEEEE. The CDR3 is 14 amino acids. V lost 7 bases, J lost 7 bases, and 21 bases lay in between. CDR3 bases: TGTGCCAGCTATAGACTAGAGGGAGAGGGAGAGCAGTACTTC. It is translated as CASYRLEGEGEQYF.

This clonotype was recorded a few times. J is TRBJ2-7 and V is TRBV6-5; tentatively, D is TRBD2 (5 bases). The CDR3 is made up of 14 amino acids. Germline V gene lookup returns CDR1 MNHEY and CDR2 SVGAGI. Trimming pared 7 bases from V and 5 bases from J, leaving 18 bases between. The CDR3 loop is CASTRTGGSHEQYF. The DNA of the CDR3 is TGTGCCAGCACCCGGACTGGTGGGAGTCACGAGCAGTACTTC.

This clonotype was seen just once. One end of the junction fails to match germline, which may point to a read error. The chain uses TRBV14 and TRBJ2-1, with D maybe TRBD2 (5 bases). There are 16 residues in the CDR3. Germline values: CDR1 SGHDN, CDR2 FVKESK. The DNA of the CDR3 is TGTGCCAGCAGTGCCATAGCGAGATGGGTAAACAATGGGCAGTTCTTC. Its protein is CASSAIARWVNNGQFF.

The chain links TRBV29-1 to TRBJ1-4; the match to TRBD1 covers 8 bases. Germline CDR1 and CDR2: SQVTM and ANQGSEA. This CDR3 is built from 13 residues. CDR3 DNA: TGCAGTGTATGGGACAGGCGAGATGAAAAACTGTTTTTT. Translated, it gives CSVWDRRDEKLFF.

Points on this clonotype: Lacking the conserved final phenylalanine or tryptophan, this CDR3 likely reflects a read error. The DNA is omitted, as the CDR3 cannot be located on it reliably, and the CDR3 follows TCRdb's listing. This chain uses TRBV11-1 with TRBJ2-7; the table gives TRBD2 as D, unverified against the DNA. The V gene's germline CDR1 is SGHAT and CDR2 FQDESV (reference sequence). Including both end residues, the CDR3 is 15 amino acids long. CDR3: CASSLTRSGEYEQYS.